This T cell receptor beta chain was obtained from a study of identical twins. CDR1 MNHNS and CDR2 SASEGT come from the germline V gene. This CDR3 spans 16 amino acids. V gave up 7 bases and J gave up 0 bases, with 16 bases separating them. TCRdb re-called the 5' RACE reads with MiXCR, one entry per CDR3 protein. The data hold hundreds of thousands of distinct CDR3 sequences, with more than 6.5% observed a single time. These data were likewise used in another study, on yellow fever vaccine responses in identical twins.

The chain carries TRBV6-1 and TRBJ1-5; D not certain. Sequencing was carried out using memory (CD45RO+) T cells sorted from blood. The sequence came from a woman in her late teens or twenties in good health. The CDR3 protein is CASTSLDGYSNQPQHF. DNA for the CDR3: TGTGCCAGCACCTCCTTGGATGGTTATAGCAATCAGCCCCAGCATTTT.